The rows below give T cell receptor beta chains drawn from one sample of a study of graft-versus-host responses after intestinal transplantation. The table came from immunoSEQ multiplex PCR; TCRdb's copy has only in-frame clones and leaves some out. The table records some 9,900 clones, about 92% of them present only once. The sample here was PBMCs, taken about 45 days after intestinal transplantation. The receptors were sampled from a human patient who received an intestinal transplant, so some T cells may come from the graft donor. Each CDR3 is given with its conserved first and last residue. Fields, in order: clone size, J gene, CDR3 length, V gene, D gene, CDR3 DNA, CDR3 protein. D genes are given only for firm matches. Some rows mark clone size as missing; the rest say once, few, many or name a class of expanded clone.

size: .
J: TRBJ1-5
length: 16
V: TRBV27
D: .
DNA: TGTGCCAGCAGTCTAGGGGGGGTGGGGAGCAATCAGCCCCAGCATTTT
CDR3: CASSLGGVGSNQPQHF

size: .
J: TRBJ2-1
length: 15
V: TRBV2
D: .
DNA: TGTGCCAGCAGCCACGGGGAGGCCTGGGGCAATGAGCAGTTCTTC
CDR3: CASSHGEAWGNEQFF

size: .
J: TRBJ2-7
length: 14
V: TRBV7-2
D: .
DNA: TGTGCCAGCAGCTTAGACAGGCCAGCCTACGAGCAGTACTTC
CDR3: CASSLDRPAYEQYF

size: once
J: TRBJ1-1
length: 13
V: TRBV11-3
D: .
DNA: TGTGCCAGCAGCTTAGGGCCTTTGGGTGAAGCTTTCTTT
CDR3: CASSLGPLGEAFF

size: .
J: TRBJ2-1
length: 17
V: TRBV10-1
D: .
DNA: TGCGCCAGCAGCGGGCCCCGGCGGGACAGCGATAACAATGAGCAGTTCTTC
CDR3: CASSGPRRDSDNNEQFF

size: .
J: TRBJ2-2
length: 14
V: TRBV27
D: TRBD1
DNA: TGTGCCAGCAGTCCACAGGGGGCGCCTGGGGAGCTGTTTTTT
CDR3: CASSPQGAPGELFF

size: .
J: TRBJ2-5
length: 16
V: TRBV6-5
D: TRBD2
DNA: TGTGCCAGCAGTTACTCTGTTAGCGGGGGGGAAGAGACCCAGTACTTC
CDR3: CASSYSVSGGEETQYF

size: .
J: TRBJ2-5
length: 14
V: TRBV18
D: TRBD2
DNA: TGTGCCAGCTCGGCACTAGCGAAACAAGAGACCCAGTACTTC
CDR3: CASSALAKQETQYF

size: few
J: TRBJ2-3
length: 14
V: TRBV6-4
D: .
DNA: TGTGCCAGCAGCCGCGTTGTGGGAGCAGATACGCAGTATTTT
CDR3: CASSRVVGADTQYF

size: .
J: TRBJ1-3
length: 15
V: TRBV5-1
D: TRBD1
DNA: TGCGCCAGCAGCCCGACAGGGAACTCTGGAAACACCATATATTTT
CDR3: CASSPTGNSGNTIYF

size: .
J: TRBJ1-6
length: 15
V: TRBV5-1
D: TRBD1
DNA: TGCGCCAGCAGCCCTGAGACAGGGAGCAATTCACCCCTCCACTTT
CDR3: CASSPETGSNSPLHF

size: .
J: TRBJ1-5
length: 13
V: TRBV6-1
D: .
DNA: TGTGCCAGCAGTGCTGACAGAAATCAGCCCCAGCATTTT
CDR3: CASSADRNQPQHF